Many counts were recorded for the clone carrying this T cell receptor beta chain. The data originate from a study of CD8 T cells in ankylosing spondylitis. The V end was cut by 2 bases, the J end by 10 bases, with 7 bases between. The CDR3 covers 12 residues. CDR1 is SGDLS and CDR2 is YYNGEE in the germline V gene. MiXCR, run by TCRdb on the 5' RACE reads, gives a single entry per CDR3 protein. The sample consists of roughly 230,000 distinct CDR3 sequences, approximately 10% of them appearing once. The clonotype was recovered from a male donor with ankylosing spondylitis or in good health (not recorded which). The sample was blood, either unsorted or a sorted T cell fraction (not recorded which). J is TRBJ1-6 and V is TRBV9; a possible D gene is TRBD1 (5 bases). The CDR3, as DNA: TGTGCCAGCAGCGTGGGACTATCACCCCTCCACTTT. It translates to CASSVGLSPLHF.